In its sample, the clone carrying this TCR beta chain was seen a few times. What it binds is unknown. The CDR3 is 14 residues long. The J segment lost 1 base and the V segment lost 7 bases, leaving 6 bases of the junction unmatched. Germline V gene lookup returns CDR1 PRHDT and CDR2 FYEKMQ (reference sequence). This specimen comes from a study of T cells after yellow fever vaccination. Study information: Each low-cell-number fraction was prepared by means of SMART-Seq v4 Ultra Low Input.

Study-wide points: Clonotypes appearing in both CD4 and CD8 compartments existed, and their share was small.

MiXCR, applied by TCRdb to the 5' RACE reads, yields one record per CDR3 protein. The repertoire holds more than 250,000 distinct CDR3 sequences, around 7.3% seen once, with about 18% in the top ten. The V call is TRBV13, the J call TRBJ2-5; 7 bases fit TRBD1. The sample consisted of PBMCs, taken roughly 46 days after the first yellow fever vaccination. The receptor was derived from a young man who received the YFV17D yellow fever vaccine. CDR3 amino acids: CASTVQGFQETQYF. The CDR3 DNA follows: TGTGCCAGCACCGTACAGGGGTTCCAAGAGACCCAGTACTTC. Based on the CDR3 plus reference TRBV13 and TRBJ2-5, the full variable domain is AAGVIQSPRHLIKEKRETATLKCYPIPRHDTVYWYQQGPGQDPQFLISFYEKMQSDKGSIPDRFSAQQFSDYHSELNMSSLELGDSALYFCASTVQGFQETQYFGPGTRLLVL.